What follows are 5 T cell receptor beta chains derived from one specimen sequenced in a study of cytomegalovirus exposure and HLA in healthy donors. Both 60 Vbeta primers and 13 Jbeta primers went into the PCR. Assay: immunoSEQ multiplex PCR; the TCRdb copy retains only in-frame clones and omits some. Here the sample spans over 150,000 clones, approximately 80% being singletons. Material for sequencing was PBMCs. Every receptor here comes from a woman aged 45 to 65 in good health and CMV-seropositive.

The rearrangement uses TRBV5-1 and TRBJ1-1, with D hard to call. Germline lookup yields CDR1 SGHRS and CDR2 YFSETQ. This CDR3 comprises 15 residues. Trimming took off 2 bases at V and 5 bases at J, with 16 bases between the two ends. The CDR3 reads CASSFRTGGRTEAFF. The CDR3 bases are TGCGCCAGCAGCTTTAGGACGGGAGGAAGAACTGAAGCTTTCTTT.

This clone was found a few times. The genes are TRBV5-4 and TRBJ2-1; 10 positions agree with TRBD2. V shed 0 bases, J shed 2 bases, and the junction held 8 bases outside the gene matches. This CDR3 comprises 18 residues. CDR1 is SGHNT, CDR2 YYREEE, per germline (reference sequence). This chain's CDR3 is CASSLGESGRAPYNEQFF. CDR3 DNA sequence: TGTGCCAGCAGCTTGGGGGAGAGCGGGAGGGCCCCCTACAATGAGCAGTTCTTC.

The chain couples TRBV4-2 to TRBJ2-1; 13 nucleotides agree with TRBD2. CDR3 length: 16 amino acids. V lost 3 bases and J lost 7; bases outside the gene matches: 6. CDR1 LGHNA and CDR2 YNFKEQ come from the germline V gene. The chain's CDR3 is CASSHWTSGRGNEQFF. The CDR3 DNA reads TGTGCCAGCAGCCATTGGACTAGCGGGAGAGGTAATGAGCAGTTCTTC.

The V call is TRBV7-6, the J call TRBJ1-3; D is unclear. Germline CDR1 reads SGHVS; CDR2 reads FNYEAQ. This CDR3 has 17 residues. V was clipped by 2 bases and J by 0 bases, with 14 bases between them. CDR3 loop: CASSLRGQAYSGNTIYF. The CDR3 DNA reads as TGTGCCAGCAGCTTAAGAGGGCAGGCCTACTCTGGAAACACCATATATTTT.

This chain connects TRBV28 to TRBJ2-7; TRBD2 matches at 10 bases. The CDR3 is made up of 15 amino acids. Germline V gene data show CDR1 as MDHEN and CDR2 as SYDVKM. J lost 2 bases, V lost 6 bases, and 7 bases had no gene match. CDR3 amino acids: CASSRLAGVTYEQYF. As DNA, the CDR3 is TGTGCCAGCAGCCGACTAGCGGGTGTCACCTACGAGCAGTACTTC.